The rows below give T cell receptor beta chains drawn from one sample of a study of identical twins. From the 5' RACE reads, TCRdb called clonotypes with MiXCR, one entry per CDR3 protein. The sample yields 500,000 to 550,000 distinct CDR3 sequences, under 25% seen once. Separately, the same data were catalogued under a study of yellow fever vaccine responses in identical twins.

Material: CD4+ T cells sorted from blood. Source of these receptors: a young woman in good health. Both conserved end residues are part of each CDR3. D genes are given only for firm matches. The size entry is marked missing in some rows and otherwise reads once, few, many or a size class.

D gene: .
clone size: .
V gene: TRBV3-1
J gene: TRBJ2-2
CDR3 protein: CASSQVDVGGELFF
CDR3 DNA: TGTGCCAGCAGCCAAGTAGACGTGGGCGGGGAGCTGTTTTTT

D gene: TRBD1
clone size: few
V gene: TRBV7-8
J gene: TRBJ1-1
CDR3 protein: CASSSRGQGARTEAFF
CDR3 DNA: TGTGCCAGCAGCTCGAGAGGACAGGGGGCTCGGACTGAAGCTTTCTTT

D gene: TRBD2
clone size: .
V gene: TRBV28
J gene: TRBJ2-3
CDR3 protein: CASSGLAGDVNTQYF
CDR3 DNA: TGTGCCAGCAGCGGATTAGCGGGAGATGTGAATACGCAGTATTTT

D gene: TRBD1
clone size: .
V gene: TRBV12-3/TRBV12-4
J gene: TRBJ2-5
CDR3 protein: CASRQGAWETQYF
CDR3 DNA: TGTGCCAGCAGGCAGGGGGCATGGGAGACCCAGTACTTC

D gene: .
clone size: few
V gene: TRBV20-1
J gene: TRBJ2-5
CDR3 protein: CSAHTQGPETQYF
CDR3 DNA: TGCAGTGCTCATACACAGGGCCCCGAGACCCAGTACTTC

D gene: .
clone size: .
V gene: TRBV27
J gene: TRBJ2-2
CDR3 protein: CASSARVTGELFF
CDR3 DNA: TGTGCCAGCAGTGCCAGGGTCACCGGGGAGCTGTTTTTT

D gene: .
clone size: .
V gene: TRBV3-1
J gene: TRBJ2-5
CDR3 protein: CASSLRVRPIQETQYF
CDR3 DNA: TGTGCCAGCAGCCTCAGGGTAAGGCCGATCCAAGAGACCCAGTACTTC

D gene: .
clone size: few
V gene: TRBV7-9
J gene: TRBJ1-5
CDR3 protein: CASSLADHQPQHF
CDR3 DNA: TGTGCCAGCAGCTTGGCGGACCATCAGCCCCAGCATTTT

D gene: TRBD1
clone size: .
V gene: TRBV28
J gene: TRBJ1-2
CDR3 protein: CASILGGTGYGYTF
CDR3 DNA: TGTGCCAGCATTCTTGGGGGGACAGGCTATGGCTACACCTTC

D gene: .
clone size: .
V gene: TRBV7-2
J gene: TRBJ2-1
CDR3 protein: CASSPGPTRPFF
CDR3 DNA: TGTGCCAGCAGCCCGGGGCCAACCCGACCGTTCTTC

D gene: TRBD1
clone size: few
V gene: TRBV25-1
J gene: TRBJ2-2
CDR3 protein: CASSETTGVTGELFF
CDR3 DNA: TGTGCCAGCAGTGAAACGACAGGGGTAACCGGGGAGCTGTTTTTT

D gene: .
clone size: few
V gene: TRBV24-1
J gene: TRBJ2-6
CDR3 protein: CATSDRTSGANVLTF
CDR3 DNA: TGTGCCACCAGTGACCGGACTTCTGGGGCCAACGTCCTGACTTTC

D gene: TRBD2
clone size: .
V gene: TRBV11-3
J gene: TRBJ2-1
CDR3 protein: CASSLQGLAGDFKQFF
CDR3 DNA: TGTGCCAGCAGCTTACAGGGACTAGCGGGAGATTTTAAGCAGTTCTTC

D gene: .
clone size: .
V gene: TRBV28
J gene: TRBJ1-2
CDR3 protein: CASSLVMGIGYTF
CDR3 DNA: TGTGCCAGCAGTTTAGTCATGGGAATTGGCTACACCTTC

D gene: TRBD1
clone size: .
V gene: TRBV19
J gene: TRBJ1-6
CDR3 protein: CASSTSDRGHSPLHF
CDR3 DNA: TGTGCCAGTAGTACCTCGGACAGGGGGCATTCACCCCTCCACTTT

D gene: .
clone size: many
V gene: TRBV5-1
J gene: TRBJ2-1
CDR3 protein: CASSPSGATYNEQFF
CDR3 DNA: TGCGCCAGCAGCCCTTCGGGGGCAACCTACAATGAGCAGTTCTTC

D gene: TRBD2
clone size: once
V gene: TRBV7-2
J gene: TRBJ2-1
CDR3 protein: CASSFPAGGNYNEQFF
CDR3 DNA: TGTGCCAGCAGCTTTCCAGCGGGAGGGAACTACAATGAGCAGTTCTTC

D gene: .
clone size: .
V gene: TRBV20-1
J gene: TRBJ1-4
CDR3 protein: CSARGTETNEKLFF
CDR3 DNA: TGCAGTGCTAGAGGGACGGAGACTAATGAAAAACTGTTTTTT

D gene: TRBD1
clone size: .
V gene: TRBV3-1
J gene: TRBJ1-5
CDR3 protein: CATSQGATGGDPQHF
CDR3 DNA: TGTGCCACCTCCCAAGGTGCCACAGGGGGCGATCCCCAGCATTTT

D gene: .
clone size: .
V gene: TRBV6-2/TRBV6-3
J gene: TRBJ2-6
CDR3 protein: CASSRDGTFSGANVLTF
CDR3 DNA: TGTGCCAGCAGCCGAGACGGGACCTTCTCTGGGGCCAACGTCCTGACTTTC

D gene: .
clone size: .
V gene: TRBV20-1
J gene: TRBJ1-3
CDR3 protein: CSAPRDRGSSGNTIYF
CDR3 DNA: TGCAGTGCTCCCCGGGACCGAGGTAGCTCTGGAAACACCATATATTTT

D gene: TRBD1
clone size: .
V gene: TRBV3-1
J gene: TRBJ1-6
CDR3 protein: CASSQQGGNSPLHF
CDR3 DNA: TGTGCCAGCAGCCAACAGGGGGGTAATTCACCCCTCCACTTT

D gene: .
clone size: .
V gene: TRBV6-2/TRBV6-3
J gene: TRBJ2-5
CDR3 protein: CASSYSSRDQQETQYF
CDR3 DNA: TGTGCCAGCAGTTACTCCAGCCGGGACCAACAAGAGACCCAGTACTTC

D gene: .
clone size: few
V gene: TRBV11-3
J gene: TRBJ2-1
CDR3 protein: CASSFKFTGTWNEQFF
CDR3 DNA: TGTGCCAGCAGCTTTAAGTTTACAGGGACTTGGAATGAGCAGTTCTTC

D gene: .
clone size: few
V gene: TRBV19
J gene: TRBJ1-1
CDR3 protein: CASRLWGSTEAFF
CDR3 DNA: TGTGCCAGTCGGCTGTGGGGGAGCACTGAAGCTTTCTTT

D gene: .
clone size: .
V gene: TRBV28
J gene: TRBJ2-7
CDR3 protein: CASRGRSSYEQYF
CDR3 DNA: TGTGCCAGCAGGGGACGGAGCTCCTACGAGCAGTACTTC

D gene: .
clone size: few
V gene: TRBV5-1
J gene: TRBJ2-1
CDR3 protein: CASSLAFSGGSYNEQFF
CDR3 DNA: TGCGCCAGCAGCTTGGCCTTTAGCGGAGGCTCCTACAATGAGCAGTTCTTC

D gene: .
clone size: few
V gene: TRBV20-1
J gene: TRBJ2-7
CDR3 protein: CSARESTVAPYEQYF
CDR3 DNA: TGCAGTGCTAGAGAATCGACAGTCGCCCCCTACGAGCAGTACTTC

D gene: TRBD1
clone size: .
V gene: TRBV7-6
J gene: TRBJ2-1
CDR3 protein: CASSLETGAHNEQFF
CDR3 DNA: TGTGCCAGCAGCTTAGAGACAGGGGCCCACAATGAGCAGTTCTTC

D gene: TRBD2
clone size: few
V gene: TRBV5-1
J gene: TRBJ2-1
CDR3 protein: CASSHALAVYNEQFF
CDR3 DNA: TGCGCCAGCAGCCATGCACTAGCGGTCTACAATGAGCAGTTCTTC

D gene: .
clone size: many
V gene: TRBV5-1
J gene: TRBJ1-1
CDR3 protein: CASSFGRLDSQAFF
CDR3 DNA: TGCGCCAGCAGCTTTGGACGGCTCGACTCCCAAGCTTTCTTT

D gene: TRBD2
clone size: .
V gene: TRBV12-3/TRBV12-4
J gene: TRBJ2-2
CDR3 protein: CASSLGGRATGELFF
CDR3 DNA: TGTGCCAGCAGTTTAGGGGGGAGGGCCACCGGGGAGCTGTTTTTT

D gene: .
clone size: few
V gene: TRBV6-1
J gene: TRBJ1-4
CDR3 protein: CASANAGEKLLF
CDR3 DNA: TGTGCCAGCGCGAACGCAGGGGAAAAACTGCTTTTT

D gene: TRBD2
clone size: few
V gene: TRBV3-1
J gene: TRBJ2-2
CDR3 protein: CASSNSGRFTGELFF
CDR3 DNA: TGTGCCAGCAGCAATAGCGGGAGGTTCACCGGGGAGCTGTTTTTT

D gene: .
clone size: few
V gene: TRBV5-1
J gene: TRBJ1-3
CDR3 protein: CASSSDGRSGNTIYF
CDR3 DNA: TGCGCCAGCAGCTCCGACGGCCGCTCTGGAAACACCATATATTTT

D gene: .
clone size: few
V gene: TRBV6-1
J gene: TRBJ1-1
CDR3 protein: CASRSGVNTEAFF
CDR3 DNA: TGTGCCAGCAGATCCGGGGTGAACACTGAAGCTTTCTTT

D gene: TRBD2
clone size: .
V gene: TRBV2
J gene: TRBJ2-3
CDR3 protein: CASRGPSGTTDTQYF
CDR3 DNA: TGTGCCAGCAGGGGCCCTAGCGGGACCACAGATACGCAGTATTTT

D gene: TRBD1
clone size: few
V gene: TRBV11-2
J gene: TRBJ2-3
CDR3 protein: CASSLITGVAADTQYF
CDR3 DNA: TGTGCCAGCAGCTTAATCACAGGGGTGGCCGCAGATACGCAGTATTTT

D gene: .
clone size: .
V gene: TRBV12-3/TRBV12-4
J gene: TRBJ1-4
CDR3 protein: CASSLIPRGANDEKLFF
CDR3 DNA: TGTGCCAGCAGTTTAATTCCCAGGGGCGCCAATGATGAAAAACTGTTTTTT

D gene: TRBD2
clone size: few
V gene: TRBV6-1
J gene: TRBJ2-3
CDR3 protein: CASSHGLAGGPDTQYF
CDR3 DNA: TGTGCCAGCAGTCATGGACTAGCGGGGGGGCCAGATACGCAGTATTTT

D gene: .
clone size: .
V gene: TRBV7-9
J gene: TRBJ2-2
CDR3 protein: CASRVGENTWELFF
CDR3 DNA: TGTGCCTCCCGGGTTGGGGAGAACACCTGGGAGCTGTTTTTT